The rows below give T cell receptor beta chains drawn from one sample of a study of T cell responses to AZD1222 COVID-19 vaccine. Sequencing was performed with immunoSEQ multiplex PCR; in TCRdb, only in-frame clones are kept and a portion is missing. The sample lists some 150,000 clones; 85% to 95% were seen once. This material consisted of peripheral blood, taken on day 0 of AZD1222 vaccination. These receptors were obtained from an adult in good health. The CDR3 runs from the conserved cysteine through the conserved F or W. The D gene is left open where the match is weak. Where a row states a size, it is once, few, many or the class of an expanded clone; other rows omit it.

d_call j_call v_call clone_size cdr3_nt cdr3_aa
- TRBJ1-3 TRBV11-2 - TGTGCCAGCAGCTTAGTGGTGCAAATGTCTGGAAACACCATATATTTT CASSLVVQMSGNTIYF
- TRBJ1-4 TRBV6-5 - TGTGCCAGCAGTTTGCAGGCCCAGCGGGAAAAACTGTTTTTT CASSLQAQREKLFF
- TRBJ2-7 TRBV9 once TGTGCCAGCAGCGTAGGGGGTAGCCGAAGCTCCTACGAGCAGTACTTC CASSVGGSRSSYEQYF
TRBD2 TRBJ2-7 TRBV9 - TGTGCCAGCAACGTAGGTCCTAGCGGGCCTACCTACGAGCAGTACTTC CASNVGPSGPTYEQYF
- TRBJ2-5 TRBV12-3/TRBV12-4 once TGTGCCAGCAGGAGTACAGGTTTAGAGACCCAGTACTTC CASRSTGLETQYF
TRBD1 TRBJ1-2 TRBV9 - TGTGCCAGCAGCGCAGGGACAGGGCCGCGGTATGGCTACACCTTC CASSAGTGPRYGYTF
TRBD2 TRBJ2-7 TRBV4-2 - TGTGCCAGCAGAGAAAGCGGGGGGGCTCTCTACGAGCAGTACTTC CASRESGGALYEQYF
- TRBJ1-3 TRBV5-1 - TGCGCCAGCAGCTTAGACAGCTCTGGAAACACCATATATTTT CASSLDSSGNTIYF
TRBD2 TRBJ2-1 TRBV19 - TGTGCCAGTAGTATAAGGGGCGGGGGGCCCTCCTACAATGAGCAGTTCTTC CASSIRGGGPSYNEQFF
- TRBJ2-5 TRBV29-1 - TGCAGCGTTGGGACAGTGATCCAAGAGACCCAGTACTTC CSVGTVIQETQYF
TRBD1 TRBJ1-2 TRBV19 - TGTGCCAGCACCGGGACAGGCAAAGCTAACTATGGCTACACCTTC CASTGTGKANYGYTF
- TRBJ1-2 TRBV10-3 - TGTGCCATCAGTGCCGGGGGCGACTATGGCTACACCTTC CAISAGGDYGYTF
- TRBJ1-5 TRBV12-5 - TGTGCTAGTGGTTTGGTAAGGGGAGGAGGCAATCAGCCCCAGCATTTT CASGLVRGGGNQPQHF
TRBD1 TRBJ1-5 TRBV10-3 - TGTGCCATCAGTGTTGAAGGGACAGGGAATCAGCCCCAGCATTTT CAISVEGTGNQPQHF
- TRBJ1-5 TRBV6-2/TRBV6-3 - TGTGCCAGCAGTTACTCATGGGACGGCGGCAATCAGCCCCAGCATTTT CASSYSWDGGNQPQHF
- TRBJ1-5 TRBV29-1 - TGCAGCGTAGCGGCAGGGGTAAATCAGCCCCAGCATTTT CSVAAGVNQPQHF
- TRBJ2-7 TRBV5-6 - TGTGCCAGCAGCTTGGGAAATCAGGTCTACGAGCAGTACTTC CASSLGNQVYEQYF
- TRBJ1-2 TRBV11-2 - TGTGCCAGCAGCTCCCCCAGGGGCAGGGTAGGCGGCTACACCTTC CASSSPRGRVGGYTF
- TRBJ1-3 TRBV6-1 - TGTGCCAGCATCCCCGGTGGAAACTCTGGAAACACCATATATTTT CASIPGGNSGNTIYF
- TRBJ2-7 TRBV15 - TGTGCCACCAGCAGAGACGGACCTCCCAACGAGCAGTACTTC CATSRDGPPNEQYF
TRBD2 TRBJ2-7 TRBV5-1 once TGCGCCAGCAGCTTGACTAGCGGAACCTACGAGCAGTACTTC CASSLTSGTYEQYF
TRBD2 TRBJ2-3 TRBV25-1 once TGTGCCAGCAGCGAGCGGGGGGGCGGATTTGCCAGCACAGATACGCAGTATTTT CASSERGGGFASTDTQYF
- TRBJ2-5 TRBV18 - TGTGCCAGCTCACTCGGGACCCAAGAGACCCAGTACTTC CASSLGTQETQYF
- TRBJ2-2 TRBV10-3 - TGTGCCCTACGGGTCGGTAGGAACACCGGGGAGCTGTTTTTT CALRVGRNTGELFF
TRBD1 TRBJ2-7 TRBV2 - TGTGCCAGCAGCTGGGGACAGGGTAGACCAGAGCAGTACTTC CASSWGQGRPEQYF
- TRBJ2-1 TRBV28 - TGTGCCAGTAGCGACTTCTACAATGAGCAGTTCTTC CASSDFYNEQFF
TRBD2 TRBJ2-1 TRBV9 - TGTGCCAGCAGCGCATACTCAATAAGCGGGGGCGGAAATGAGCAGTTCTTC CASSAYSISGGGNEQFF
TRBD1 TRBJ2-7 TRBV11-2 - TGTGCCAGCAGCTCCAACCTGGACAGGGACTACGAGCAGTACTTC CASSSNLDRDYEQYF
TRBD1 TRBJ1-1 TRBV27 - TGTGCCAGCAACACACAGGGGCCGAACACTGAAGCTTTCTTT CASNTQGPNTEAFF
- TRBJ2-3 TRBV24-1 - TGTGCCACGGGGCTTAATGGAGGTCGTGACACAGATACGCAGTATTTT CATGLNGGRDTDTQYF
TRBD1 TRBJ1-2 TRBV18 once TGTGCCAGCTCACCATCGACAGGGTATGGCTACACCTTC CASSPSTGYGYTF